These T cell receptor beta chains were read from a single sample in a study of blood T cell repertoires in COVID-19. Some clones are missing from TCRdb's copy, which holds only in-frame ones; the method was immunoSEQ multiplex PCR. Altogether about 360,000 clones are present, more than 75% being singletons, with the ten largest covering 3%. The sequencing input was peripheral blood. Receptors were obtained from a human donor in a cohort sampled during active COVID-19. CDR3s include the opening cysteine and the closing phenylalanine or tryptophan. The order of the fields is V gene, J gene, clone size, D gene, CDR3 DNA, CDR3 protein. The D gene is left open where the match is weak. Where a row states a size, it is once, few, many or the class of an expanded clone; other rows omit it.

>TRBV30|TRBJ2-1|once|TRBD2
TGTGCCTGGAGCGGTCGTCGGCGGGAGCCCTACAATGAGCAGTTCTTC
CAWSGRRREPYNEQFF
>TRBV5-6|TRBJ2-1|NA|NA
TGTGCCAGCAGCTTGGATCCATCGGCCTACAATGAGCAGTTCTTC
CASSLDPSAYNEQFF
>TRBV29-1|TRBJ2-5|NA|TRBD2
TGCAGCGCCCGATCGGCGGGAGCGGAGACCCAGTACTTC
CSARSAGAETQYF
>TRBV4-2|TRBJ2-7|NA|NA
TGTGCCAGCAGCCAACATAGCAGCTCCTACGAGCAGTACTTC
CASSQHSSSYEQYF
>TRBV19|TRBJ1-1|NA|NA
TGTGCCAGTAGTATAGAAGGAACAGGTACTAAAGCTTTCTTT
CASSIEGTGTKAFF
>TRBV19|TRBJ1-1|NA|NA
TGTGCCAGTAGTCCGGCGGGGGGGGATTACACTGAAGCTTTCTTT
CASSPAGGDYTEAFF
>TRBV28|TRBJ2-7|NA|TRBD2
TGTGCCAGCAGTTCTTATAGCGGGAGATCCTACGAGCAGTACTTC
CASSSYSGRSYEQYF
>TRBV18|TRBJ2-5|NA|TRBD2
TGTGCCAGCTCACCTCGGACTAGCGGGAGTGGGGAGACCCAGTACTTC
CASSPRTSGSGETQYF
>TRBV7-9|TRBJ1-2|NA|TRBD1
TGTGCCAGCAGCTTAGGAAGGACAGGGGGTGCGGCTAACTATGGCTACACCTTC
CASSLGRTGGAANYGYTF
>TRBV15|TRBJ2-5|NA|TRBD1
TGTGCCACCGGGGACAGAACGTACCAAGAGACCCAGTACTTC
CATGDRTYQETQYF
>TRBV6-1|TRBJ2-7|NA|TRBD1
TGTGCCAGCAGTGGCCGGACGATAGCAGGGGGCCACGAGCAGTACTTC
CASSGRTIAGGHEQYF
>TRBV6-2/TRBV6-3|TRBJ1-5|NA|NA
TGTGCCAGCAGTGGACTCAAAAGCAATCAGCCCCAGCATTTT
CASSGLKSNQPQHF
>TRBV6-4|TRBJ1-1|NA|NA
TGTGCCAGCAGACCGGGAGGGGGTGAGAACACTGAAGCTTTCTTT
CASRPGGGENTEAFF
>TRBV4-2|TRBJ1-2|NA|NA
TGTGCCAGCAGCCAAGATCGGGCGGGAGACGGCGGCTACACCTTC
CASSQDRAGDGGYTF